Each of the 32 T cell receptor beta chains below was sequenced from the same sample in a study of identical twins. TCRdb reprocessed the 5' RACE reads with MiXCR, giving one entry per CDR3 protein. The table shows some 320,000 distinct CDR3 sequences, with about 12% occurring only once. The same data also went into a second study, on yellow fever vaccine responses in identical twins.

The sequenced sample was CD8+ T cells sorted from blood. The receptor source for this set is a woman between 18 and 29 years old in good health.

J is TRBJ2-3 and V is TRBV12-3 or TRBV12-4; D is unresolved. Trimming shortened V by 3 bases and J by 5 bases, and 6 bases separated the two germline ends. The CDR3 has 12 residues. CDR3: CASSLWGDTQYF. As DNA, the CDR3 is TGTGCCAGCAGTTTGTGGGGAGATACGCAGTATTTT.

The chain links TRBV7-8 to TRBJ2-7; maybe TRBD2 (5 bases). This CDR3 spans 15 amino acids. Looked up from germline, CDR1 is SGHVS and CDR2 is FQNEAQ. V lost 2 bases, J lost 5 bases, and 16 bases lay in between. CDR3 in DNA: TGTGCCAGCAGCTTAAATTTAGGGAGAGGCGACGAGCAGTACTTC. It encodes CASSLNLGRGDEQYF.

This clonotype was picked up a small number of times. The gene calls are TRBV9 and TRBJ2-3, with D possibly being TRBD2 (7 bases). Trimming left V 4 bases short and J 0 bases short, with 15 bases between. Germline V gene data show CDR1 as SGDLS and CDR2 as YYNGEE. CDR3 length: 16 residues. This CDR3 reads CASSPWGGASTDTQYF. As DNA, the CDR3 is TGTGCCAGCAGCCCTTGGGGGGGGGCAAGCACAGATACGCAGTATTTT.

CDR3: CASSAGAGQPQHF. CDR3 sequence (DNA): TGTGCCAGCAGTGCAGGGGCTGGGCAGCCCCAGCATTTT. This chain links TRBV28 with TRBJ1-5; D might be TRBD1 (6 bases). The V and J ends lost 5 bases and 7 bases respectively, with 12 bases between them. The V gene's germline CDR1 is MDHEN and CDR2 SYDVKM. This CDR3 has 13 amino acids.

The J gene is TRBJ2-2, the V gene TRBV2, with a weak D call TRBD1 (5 bases). The CDR3 consists of 14 residues. V was pared by 3 bases and J by 1 base, with 6 bases between. Germline CDR1 reads SNHLY; CDR2 reads FYNNEI. The CDR3 DNA reads TGTGCCAGCAGTGAGACAGAGAACACCGGGGAGCTGTTTTTT. This codes for CASSETENTGELFF.

Ten or more counts support this clonotype. The V call is TRBV29-1, the J call TRBJ2-2; no firm D call. This CDR3 is 12 amino acids long. Trimming stripped 2 bases from V and 4 bases from J, with 5 bases between. CDR1 and CDR2 from the germline V gene are SQVTM and ANQGSEA. CDR3 nucleotides: TGCAGCGTTGAAATGGGCACCGGGGAGCTGTTTTTT. Its protein is CSVEMGTGELFF.

In this sample, this clonotype turned up a few times. This chain links TRBV19 with TRBJ1-2; D call uncertain. The germline V gene encodes CDR1 LNHDA and CDR2 SQIVND (reference sequence). This CDR3 has 12 residues. V was clipped by 2 bases and J by 3 bases, with 4 bases between them. The CDR3 protein is CASSISYYGYTF. The CDR3 DNA follows: TGTGCCAGTAGTATATCCTACTATGGCTACACCTTC.

The DNA for the CDR3 is TGTGCCAGCAGCCCCCCCCGGGCAGGAGACCTCTACGAGCAGTACTTC. Translation gives CASSPPRAGDLYEQYF. The rearrangement links TRBV7-9 to TRBJ2-7; D not certain. The CDR3 loop spans 16 amino acids. V lost 5 bases and J 3 bases, leaving 20 bases between the germline ends. Germline V lookup: CDR1 SEHNR, CDR2 FQNEAQ (reference sequence).

The chain links TRBV28 to TRBJ2-3, with D perhaps being TRBD1 or TRBD2 (6 bases each). V lost 5 bases and J lost 9, with 15 bases in between. The germline gives CDR1 MDHEN, CDR2 SYDVKM. The CDR3 consists of 13 residues. The CDR3 here is CASSPGGLTTQYF. CDR3 coding DNA: TGTGCCAGCAGTCCCGGGGGCCTAACAACGCAGTATTTT.

The chain links TRBV6-6 to TRBJ2-2; TRBD1 or TRBD2 may be the D gene (5 bases each). Looked up from germline, CDR1 is MNHNY and CDR2 is SVGAGI (reference sequence). The length of the CDR3 is 11 residues. Trimming cost V 5 bases and J 10 bases, with 8 bases left between them. The CDR3 protein is CASSPGTELFF. The CDR3 nucleotides read TGTGCCAGCAGTCCAGGGACGGAGCTGTTTTTT.

This clonotype turned up a few times. The chain employs TRBV12-3 or TRBV12-4 and TRBJ2-3, with 8 bases aligning to TRBD2. The V segment lost 8 bases and the J segment 6 bases; nucleotides outside the gene matches: 10. The CDR3 extends over 14 amino acids. The CDR3 nucleotides are TGTGCCAGCCCGTGGGGCGGGGGGTCGGATACGCAGTATTTT. Its protein is CASPWGGGSDTQYF.

This clonotype has more than one count but fewer than ten. For the CDR3, the DNA is TGTGCCAGCAGTTTTGTTATACCGAACACCGGGGAGCTGTTTTTT. This sequence encodes CASSFVIPNTGELFF. The chain couples TRBV28 to TRBJ2-2; D unresolved. Trimming removed 3 bases from V and 0 bases from J, with 8 bases in between. Germline V CDR1 and CDR2: MDHEN, SYDVKM. The CDR3 sequence is 15 residues long.

The J gene is TRBJ2-2, the V gene TRBV7-3; 8 nucleotides match TRBD1. The germline V gene has CDR1 SGHTA and CDR2 FQGTGA. With 5 bases clipped from V and 1 base from J, the junction kept 6 bases outside the gene matches. The CDR3 totals 16 residues. The CDR3 region has the DNA TGTGCCAGCAGCACACTAGACAGGGGGAACACCGGGGAGCTGTTTTTT. Protein product: CASSTLDRGNTGELFF. Filled out from reference TRBV7-3 and TRBJ2-2, the complete variable domain reads GAGVSQTPSNKVTEKGKYVELRCDPISGHTALYWYRQSLGQGPEFLIYFQGTGAADDSGLPNDRFFAVRPEGSVSTLKIQRTERGDSAVYLCASSTLDRGNTGELFFGEGSRLTVL.

This clonotype occurred many times. The chain links TRBV12-3 or TRBV12-4 to TRBJ1-2, with D uncertain. The CDR3 is 13 residues long. Trimming left V 6 bases short and J 4 bases short, with 12 bases between. For the CDR3, the DNA is TGTGCCAGCAGCCTACCTGCCAGCTATGGCTACACCTTC. Its translation is CASSLPASYGYTF.

This chain links TRBV20-1 with TRBJ1-1; the D is unclear. V gave up 3 bases and J gave up 3 bases, with 17 bases separating them. Germline V gene sequence: CDR1 DFQATT, CDR2 SNEGSKA (reference sequence). The CDR3 contains 15 residues. CDR3 sequence: CSASFPKSGDTEAFF. In DNA, the CDR3 is TGCAGTGCTAGTTTTCCGAAATCTGGGGACACTGAAGCTTTCTTT.

The rearrangement links TRBV27 to TRBJ2-2; D gene ambiguous. V was clipped by 5 bases and J by 1 base, with 5 bases between them. This CDR3 comprises 13 residues. Germline V CDR1 and CDR2: MNHEY, SMNVEV (reference sequence). CDR3: CASSPRNTGELFF. CDR3 sequence (DNA): TGTGCCAGCAGTCCAAGGAACACCGGGGAGCTGTTTTTT.

This clonotype was observed a handful of times. V is TRBV2 and J is TRBJ2-3; D might be TRBD2 (5 bases). Trimming removed 7 bases at V and 10 bases at J, with 15 bases between. Germline values: CDR1 SNHLY, CDR2 FYNNEI. The CDR3 spans 12 residues. The CDR3 DNA sequence: TGTGCCAGCATCTCTGGCCTGAGGGCGCAGTATTTT. Residues: CASISGLRAQYF.

The chain joins TRBV7-9 to TRBJ2-1; D is possibly TRBD1 or TRBD2 (5 bases each). CDR3 length equals 17 residues. Per the germline V gene, CDR1 is SEHNR and CDR2 is FQNEAQ (reference sequence). V was trimmed by 4 bases and J by 0 bases, leaving 16 bases between them. The CDR3: CASSWGGLESSYNEQFF. CDR3 nucleotides: TGTGCCAGCAGCTGGGGCGGACTGGAAAGCTCCTACAATGAGCAGTTCTTC.

This clonotype showed up just a few times. The chain employs TRBV28 and TRBJ1-6; possible D gene TRBD1, 5 bases. CDR1 MDHEN and CDR2 SYDVKM come from the germline V gene. The CDR3 has 13 residues. V lost 3 bases and J 10 bases, leaving 10 bases between the germline ends. The CDR3 nucleotides read TGTGCCAGCAGTTTCTCAGGGCGATCACCCCTCCACTTT. It yields the protein CASSFSGRSPLHF. The complete variable domain, with remaining parts taken from reference TRBV28 and TRBJ1-6, reads DVKVTQSSRYLVKRTGEKVFLECVQDMDHENMFWYRQDPGLGLRLIYFSYDVKMKEKGDIPEGYSVSREKKERFSLILESASTNQTSMYLCASSFSGRSPLHFGNGTRLTVT.

V and J are TRBV28 and TRBJ2-7; D remains unclear. The V gene's germline CDR1 is MDHEN and CDR2 SYDVKM. V shed 6 bases and J shed 4 bases, with 19 bases lying between them. The CDR3 loop spans 15 amino acids. CDR3 sequence reads: CASSAPGMVQYEQYF. The CDR3, as DNA: TGTGCCAGCAGCGCGCCGGGTATGGTTCAGTACGAGCAGTACTTC.

The chain combines TRBV7-6 with TRBJ2-1, with D hard to call. Per the germline V gene, CDR1 is SGHVS and CDR2 is FNYEAQ. The CDR3 extends over 12 amino acids. The V end was cut by 1 base, the J end by 6 bases, with 4 bases between. DNA for the CDR3: TGTGCCAGCAGCTTAGGGATCAATGAGCAGTTCTTC. Protein product: CASSLGINEQFF.

The V gene is TRBV28, the J gene TRBJ1-1, with unresolved D. Germline V gene sequence: CDR1 MDHEN, CDR2 SYDVKM. Trimming took 2 bases from V and 5 from J, leaving 12 bases between them. CDR3 length equals 14 residues. The CDR3 bases are TGTGCCAGCAGTTTAACTCCCTTATGGACTGAAGCTTTCTTT. It codes for CASSLTPLWTEAFF. The full variable domain, rest sourced from reference TRBV28 and TRBJ1-1, is DVKVTQSSRYLVKRTGEKVFLECVQDMDHENMFWYRQDPGLGLRLIYFSYDVKMKEKGDIPEGYSVSREKKERFSLILESASTNQTSMYLCASSLTPLWTEAFFGQGTRLTVV.

The chain recombines TRBV6-1 with TRBJ2-7; D unresolved. V dropped 1 base and J dropped 4 bases, with 11 bases sitting between them. The CDR3 is 14 residues long. The germline CDR1 and CDR2 sequences are MNHNS and SASEGT. CDR3 sequence: CASSEVSAVYEQYV. CDR3 sequence (DNA): TGTGCCAGCAGTGAAGTGTCAGCCGTATACGAGCAGTACGTC.

V is TRBV6-6 and J is TRBJ1-5; maybe TRBD1 (5 bases). The CDR3 has 13 amino acids. CDR1 MNHNY and CDR2 SVGAGI come from the germline V gene (reference sequence). Trimming took off 6 bases at V and 5 bases at J, with 11 bases between the two ends. In DNA form, the CDR3 reads TGTGCCAGCAGGGCGACAGAAGATCAGCCCCAGCATTTT. This sequence encodes CASRATEDQPQHF.

V is TRBV7-9 and J is TRBJ2-2, with D perhaps matching TRBD1 (6 bases). The CDR3 sequence is 16 residues long. With 2 bases removed from V and 2 bases from J, the gap between germline ends came to 12 bases. Germline V gene data show CDR1 as SEHNR and CDR2 as FQNEAQ (reference sequence). As DNA, the CDR3 is TGTGCCAGCAGCTTACCCGGGACACCCAACACCGGGGAGCTGTTTTTT. Protein sequence: CASSLPGTPNTGELFF.

This chain uses TRBV20-1 with TRBJ2-5; 11 bases line up with TRBD2. The CDR3 extends over 18 amino acids. V lost 2 bases, J lost 5 bases, and 16 bases stayed unmatched. Germline V CDR1 and CDR2: DFQATT, SNEGSKA (reference sequence). The CDR3, as DNA: TGCAGTGCTAGAACGTCGGTGACTAGCGGGAAGGTCTGGGAGACCCAGTACTTC. The encoded protein is CSARTSVTSGKVWETQYF.

This clonotype was detected a few times. This chain connects TRBV4-1 to TRBJ1-3; D is undetermined. The CDR3 runs to 17 residues. The ends were cut back, 4 bases at V and 3 bases at J, with 19 bases in the middle. The germline CDR1 and CDR2 sequences are MGHRA and YSYEKL. The CDR3 bases are TGCGCCAGCAGCCGGGATCCCACCGCTACATATGGAAACACCATATATTTT. Translating it yields CASSRDPTATYGNTIYF.

This clonotype was seen only once. This chain links TRBV28 with TRBJ2-7, with a possible D match to TRBD2 (5 bases). This CDR3 spans 13 amino acids. Trimming shortened V by 7 bases and J by 6 bases, and 16 bases separated the two germline ends. Germline-derived CDR1 and CDR2 are MDHEN and SYDVKM. The CDR3 nucleotides are TGTGCCAGCACCCCCGGCTGGGAGTTCGAGCAGTACTTC. This encodes CASTPGWEFEQYF.

The V gene is TRBV6-2 or TRBV6-3, the J gene TRBJ2-5, with D hard to call. CDR1 is MNHEY, CDR2 SVGEGT, per germline. The ends were cut back, 2 bases at V and 5 bases at J, with 9 bases in the middle. The CDR3 totals 13 residues. CDR3: CASSYQTEETQYF. CDR3 nucleotides: TGTGCCAGCAGTTACCAGACCGAGGAGACCCAGTACTTC.

The sample holds a few counts of this clonotype. This sequence joins TRBV3-1 and TRBJ2-7; possible D gene TRBD1, 6 bases. The CDR3 runs 16 residues. Deletions cut 0 bases from V and 3 bases from J, with 15 bases between. Germline CDR1 is LGHDT and CDR2 is YNNKEL (reference sequence). CDR3 in amino acids: CASSQDTAGVIYEQYF. In nucleotides, the CDR3 is TGTGCCAGCAGCCAAGATACGGCAGGGGTCATCTACGAGCAGTACTTC.

The chain carries TRBV4-1 and TRBJ1-2, with D unclear. The V gene's germline CDR1 is MGHRA and CDR2 YSYEKL. The V end was cut by 0 bases, the J end by 6 bases, with 14 bases between. The CDR3 contains 15 residues. The CDR3 DNA sequence: TGCGCCAGCAGCCAAGATGGGGTACTTTCTGATGGCTACACCTTC. Translation: CASSQDGVLSDGYTF.

This clonotype was picked up a small number of times. V usage is TRBV20-1 and J usage is TRBJ1-2; 8 bases line up with TRBD1. This CDR3 region has 14 residues. J gave up 5 bases and V 4 bases, and 9 bases lay outside the gene matches. Germline V gene data show CDR1 as DFQATT and CDR2 as SNEGSKA (reference sequence). The CDR3 sequence: CSAIGPTGEYGYTF. CDR3 DNA sequence: TGCAGTGCTATTGGACCGACAGGGGAGTATGGCTACACCTTC.